This T cell receptor (beta chain) was recovered during a study of early T cells in non-severe SARS-CoV-2 infection. TCRdb re-called the 5' RACE reads through MiXCR, storing one row per CDR3 protein. The profile shows roughly 25,000 distinct CDR3 sequences, 4% to 6% of them singletons. V was pared by 0 bases and J by 3 bases, with 7 bases between. The germline V gene has CDR1 SGHRS and CDR2 YFSETQ. CDR3 size: 13 residues. This sequence joins TRBV5-1 and TRBJ2-7, with unresolved D. The material sequenced was whole blood. The sequence was collected from an adult who was a healthcare worker with PCR-confirmed SARS-CoV-2 infection or an uninfected control (not recorded which). The DNA for the CDR3 is TGCGCCAGCAGCTTGGTGGCCGACTACGAGCAGTACTTC. Amino acid sequence: CASSLVADYEQYF. Using reference TRBV5-1 and TRBJ2-7 for the parts outside the CDR3, the full variable domain is KAGVTQTPRYLIKTRGQQVTLSCSPISGHRSVSWYQQTPGQGLQFLFEYFSETQRNKGNFPGRFSGRQFSNSRSEMNVSTLELGDSALYLCASSLVADYEQYFGPGTRLTVT.